This is a list of T cell receptor beta chains from one sample in a study of T cell responses to AZD1222 COVID-19 vaccine. Assay: immunoSEQ multiplex PCR; the TCRdb copy retains only in-frame clones and omits some. The sample lists about 110,000 clones; 90% were seen once. This specimen was peripheral blood, taken on day 0 of AZD1222 vaccination. These receptor sequences come from an adult in good health. The CDR3 runs from the conserved cysteine through the conserved F or W. Each record gives: D gene, V gene, J gene, clone size, CDR3 DNA, CDR3 protein. D genes are given only for firm matches. Expanded clones get a size class; other rows say once, few or many, or leave the size out.

>.|TRBV2|TRBJ2-7|once
TGTGCCAGCGGGCCTTGGACGGTGAGCTCCTACGAGCAGTACTTC
CASGPWTVSSYEQYF
>.|TRBV20-1|TRBJ1-1|.
TGCAGTGCTACAGCCTTCATTGAAGCTTTCTTT
CSATAFIEAFF
>.|TRBV6-5|TRBJ1-3|.
TGTGCCAGCAGGCGACAGTCTTTTACTGGAAACACCATATATTTT
CASRRQSFTGNTIYF
>TRBD2|TRBV6-2/TRBV6-3|TRBJ2-7|.
TGTGCCAGCAGTTACTCCGGTGGGAGCGGGAGGGCCTACGAGCAGTACTTC
CASSYSGGSGRAYEQYF
>.|TRBV6-6|TRBJ1-3|.
TGTGCCAGCAGTTCCCCGGGGGGAGGAAACACCATATATTTT
CASSSPGGGNTIYF
>.|TRBV10-2|TRBJ1-5|.
TGCGCCAGCAGTGAGGGCTATCAGCCCCAGCATTTT
CASSEGYQPQHF
>.|TRBV3-1/TRBV3-2|TRBJ2-3|.
TGTGCCAGCAGCCAGGGGGACTTAGATACGCAGTATTTT
CASSQGDLDTQYF
>.|TRBV27|TRBJ1-3|.
TGTGCCAGCAGCTTAAACGCCGGAAACACCATATATTTT
CASSLNAGNTIYF
>.|TRBV27|TRBJ1-2|.
TGTGCCAGCAGTTTGGAGGCAGGCCCTCTCTATGGCTACACCTTC
CASSLEAGPLYGYTF
>.|TRBV24-1|TRBJ2-1|.
TGTGCCACCAGTGATCCCGGGACGCCGGGGAATGAGCAGTTCTTC
CATSDPGTPGNEQFF
>.|TRBV27|TRBJ2-5|.
TGTGCCAGCAGGTCGAACGGGGAGACCCAGTACTTC
CASRSNGETQYF
>.|TRBV5-4|TRBJ2-1|once
TGTGCCAGCAGCGTGAAGGTGGTAAATGAGCAGTTCTTC
CASSVKVVNEQFF
>.|TRBV6-1|TRBJ1-1|.
TGTGCCAGCAGTGAAGTTCGGGGTAGGGCTGAAGCTTTCTTT
CASSEVRGRAEAFF
>.|TRBV7-9|TRBJ2-3|once
TGTGCCAGCAGCTCCGCCTTAGCTACAGATACGCAGTATTTT
CASSSALATDTQYF
>.|TRBV10-2|TRBJ1-2|.
TGCGCCAGCAGGAAAGACGGCTATGGCTACACCTTC
CASRKDGYGYTF
>TRBD1|TRBV10-3|TRBJ2-7|.
TGTGCCATCAGCTCCGGGACAGGGGGCGCCTGGTCCTACGAGCAGTACTTC
CAISSGTGGAWSYEQYF
>.|TRBV27|TRBJ2-2|once
TGTGCCAGCCGCACGGGCGGGAACACCGGGGAGCTGTTTTTT
CASRTGGNTGELFF
>TRBD1|TRBV18|TRBJ2-7|.
TGTGCCAGCTCACGACAGGGTGGCGAGCAGTACTTC
CASSRQGGEQYF
>TRBD1|TRBV12-3/TRBV12-4|TRBJ1-2|.
TGTGCCAGTAAGACAGGGCTGGGAGGGGGCTACACCTTC
CASKTGLGGGYTF
>.|TRBV14|TRBJ1-1|.
TGTGCCAGCAGCCAAGGGAGACGGATTGAAGCTTTCTTT
CASSQGRRIEAFF
>TRBD2|TRBV23-1|TRBJ2-5|.
TGCGCCAGCAGGAACCCGGGTAAGGTGTTAAGCGGGAGACCCCCTCAGTACTTC
CASRNPGKVLSGRPPQYF
>.|TRBV5-5|TRBJ2-7|.
TGTGCCAGCAGCCCGGAGGGGGGACGGTCGTCCTACGAGCAGTACTTC
CASSPEGGRSSYEQYF
>TRBD2|TRBV3-1/TRBV3-2|TRBJ2-5|.
TGTGCCAGCAGCCTAGCGGGAGGCCCTGCCGGGACCCAGTACTTC
CASSLAGGPAGTQYF
>.|TRBV11-3|TRBJ2-7|.
TGTGCCAGCAGCGCAGACAGGCTCTCCTACGAGCAGTACTTC
CASSADRLSYEQYF
>.|TRBV2|TRBJ2-3|.
TGTGCCAGCAGTGAAGGTTCGCAGTATTTT
CASSEGSQYF
>.|TRBV5-5|TRBJ2-5|.
TGTGCCAGCAGCCCTTACGAGGGGTTTAACCCCCAGTACTTC
CASSPYEGFNPQYF
>.|TRBV5-4|TRBJ2-1|.
TGTGCCAGCAGCTTGGACCAAGGGGAGCAGTTCTTC
CASSLDQGEQFF
>.|TRBV5-4|TRBJ1-4|.
TGTGCCAGCAGCCCCAGGAGTACTAATGAAAAACTGTTTTTT
CASSPRSTNEKLFF
>.|TRBV6-2/TRBV6-3|TRBJ1-2|.
TGTGCCAGCAGTTATGGCGGCAGACCAACCTATGGCTACACCTTC
CASSYGGRPTYGYTF
>.|TRBV19|TRBJ2-3|.
TGTGCCAGTAAGACAGGAGGCACAGATACGCAGTATTTT
CASKTGGTDTQYF
>.|TRBV4-1|TRBJ1-1|.
TGCGCCAGCAGCCAACCCACAGGGTTTGTTGAAGCTTTCTTT
CASSQPTGFVEAFF
>TRBD1|TRBV6-5|TRBJ1-5|.
TGTGCCAGCAGCTATGGGACAGGCGGGCAACCCCAGCATTTT
CASSYGTGGQPQHF
>.|TRBV12-3/TRBV12-4|TRBJ2-3|once
TGTGCCGGGGGGGGACAGCGCACAGATACGCAGTATTTT
CAGGGQRTDTQYF
>.|TRBV27|TRBJ2-7|.
TGTGCCAGCAGTACGGGACCCCAATTGGACGGCTACGAGCAGTACTTC
CASSTGPQLDGYEQYF
>.|TRBV27|TRBJ1-1|once
TGTGCCAGCAGTTTCGACGGGGGACACGGGTCAAACACTGAAGCTTTCTTT
CASSFDGGHGSNTEAFF
>TRBD2|TRBV29-1|TRBJ2-1|.
TGCAGCGTTGAGGGCGGGAGAGAGCAGTTCTTC
CSVEGGREQFF
>TRBD2|TRBV7-2|TRBJ2-7|.
TGTGCCAGCAGCAATGGGGGCGGGAGGGGCTTTCCCGAGCAGTACTTC
CASSNGGGRGFPEQYF
>.|TRBV28|TRBJ2-5|.
TGTGCCAGCAGTTTGGGTAATTGGAACGGGCAAGAGACCCAGTACTTC
CASSLGNWNGQETQYF
>.|TRBV28|TRBJ1-3|.
TGTGCCAGCAGTTCCAGACAGATCTCTGGAAACACCATATATTTT
CASSSRQISGNTIYF
>TRBD1|TRBV20-1|TRBJ1-1|once
TGCAGTGCTAGTAGCCAGGGGGTCACTGAAGCTTTCTTT
CSASSQGVTEAFF
>TRBD1|TRBV28|TRBJ1-1|.
TGTGCCAGCAGCATAAACAGGGGTGAAGCTTTCTTT
CASSINRGEAFF
>.|TRBV6-5|TRBJ2-7|.
TGTGCCAGCAGTTACTCCCAGGGACGTAGGCAGTACTTC
CASSYSQGRRQYF
>.|TRBV5-8|TRBJ2-7|.
TGTGCCAGCAGCTCGGCTAAGAAAAGCTCCTACGAGCAGTACTTC
CASSSAKKSSYEQYF
>TRBD1|TRBV18|TRBJ2-7|.
TGTGCCAGCTCACCGGGGACAGGGTACGAGCAGTACTTC
CASSPGTGYEQYF
>.|TRBV6-5|TRBJ1-2|.
TGTGCCAGCAGTTCCCACAGCCTTAACTATGGCTACACCTTC
CASSSHSLNYGYTF
>.|TRBV19|TRBJ1-1|.
TGTGCCAGTAGTGGTTTGGACACTGAAGCTTTCTTT
CASSGLDTEAFF
>TRBD1|TRBV18|TRBJ1-2|.
TGTGCCAGCTCATCTACAGGGGATGGCTACACCTTC
CASSSTGDGYTF
>.|TRBV7-3|TRBJ1-3|.
TGTGCCAGCAGCGACTTCCCTGGAAACACCATATATTTT
CASSDFPGNTIYF
>TRBD1|TRBV6-5|TRBJ2-1|.
TGTGCCAGCAGTCCCCGGACAGGCTACAATGAGCAGTTCTTC
CASSPRTGYNEQFF
>TRBD1|TRBV28|TRBJ1-2|.
TGTGCCAGCAGTTTTTGGCGGCAGGGGGATGGCTACACCTTC
CASSFWRQGDGYTF
>TRBD1|TRBV3-1/TRBV3-2|TRBJ2-3|.
TGTGCCAGCAGCCCCGGACAGGGGATCGCAGATACGCAGTATTTT
CASSPGQGIADTQYF
>.|TRBV7-2|TRBJ2-1|.
TGTGCCAGCAGCCACCCCGGGACTGTCTTCGTAGGGCTCTTC
CASSHPGTVFVGLF
>.|TRBV3-1/TRBV3-2|TRBJ1-1|.
TGTGCCAGCAGCCAACCGTACGGACAGCTCACTGAAGCTTTCTTT
CASSQPYGQLTEAFF